The 5 T cell receptor beta chains given below trace back to one sample, sequenced in a study of blood T cell repertoires in COVID-19. Profiled with immunoSEQ multiplex PCR; TCRdb holds only in-frame clones, not every one. This table has 95,000 to 150,000 clones, approximately 71% appearing once. The sample consisted of peripheral blood. The receptors were gathered from a woman in her 70s with acute or convalescent COVID-19.

V gene TRBV4-3 combines with J gene TRBJ1-2, with D unclear. Germline values: CDR1 LGHNA, CDR2 YSLEER. Trimming cost V 4 bases and J 3 bases, with 15 bases left between them. The CDR3 extends over 15 amino acids. The chain's CDR3 is CASSPNPGSHYGYTF. In DNA, the CDR3 is TGCGCCAGCAGCCCCAACCCCGGGAGCCACTATGGCTACACCTTC.

The table lists this clone with a count of one. The CDR3 nucleotides read TGTGCCAGCAGTTATGGAGGGGTAACCTACGAGCAGTACTTC. Translated, it gives CASSYGGVTYEQYF. This chain links TRBV6-2 or TRBV6-3 with TRBJ2-7; weak D call: TRBD2 (6 bases). Looked up from germline, CDR1 is MNHEY and CDR2 is SVGEGT. The CDR3 has 14 residues. V lost 3 bases and J lost 2, with 11 bases in between.

V and J are TRBV28 and TRBJ1-5; D is unresolved. The CDR3 is 12 residues long. Trimming pared 3 bases from V and 7 bases from J, leaving 7 bases between. The V gene's germline CDR1 is MDHEN and CDR2 SYDVKM. The CDR3 DNA is TGTGCCAGCAGTTTGGCGAGGCAGCCCCAGCATTTT. As protein: CASSLARQPQHF. Filled out from reference TRBV28 and TRBJ1-5, the complete variable domain reads DVKVTQSSRYLVKRTGEKVFLECVQDMDHENMFWYRQDPGLGLRLIYFSYDVKMKEKGDIPEGYSVSREKKERFSLILESASTNQTSMYLCASSLARQPQHFGDGTRLSIL.

The chain joins TRBV21-1 to TRBJ2-7; no DNA check was done on the table's D call, TRBD1. TRBV21-1 counts as a pseudogene. The CDR3 sequence is 13 residues long. CDR3 in DNA: TGTGCCAGCCGGGGACAGGGATCGCACGAGCAGTACTTC. The encoded protein is CASRGQGSHEQYF.

This clone was observed once. The rearrangement joins TRBV11-2 to TRBJ1-3; 9 bases are a match to TRBD1. V lost 3 bases to trimming and J lost 3 bases; unmatched junction nucleotides: 9. Germline loops: CDR1 SGHAT, CDR2 FQNNGV. The CDR3 extends over 17 amino acids. The CDR3 region has the DNA TGTGCCAGCAGCTTGGTTACAGGGGGCTTCGGTGGAAACACCATATATTTT. Translation: CASSLVTGGFGGNTIYF.